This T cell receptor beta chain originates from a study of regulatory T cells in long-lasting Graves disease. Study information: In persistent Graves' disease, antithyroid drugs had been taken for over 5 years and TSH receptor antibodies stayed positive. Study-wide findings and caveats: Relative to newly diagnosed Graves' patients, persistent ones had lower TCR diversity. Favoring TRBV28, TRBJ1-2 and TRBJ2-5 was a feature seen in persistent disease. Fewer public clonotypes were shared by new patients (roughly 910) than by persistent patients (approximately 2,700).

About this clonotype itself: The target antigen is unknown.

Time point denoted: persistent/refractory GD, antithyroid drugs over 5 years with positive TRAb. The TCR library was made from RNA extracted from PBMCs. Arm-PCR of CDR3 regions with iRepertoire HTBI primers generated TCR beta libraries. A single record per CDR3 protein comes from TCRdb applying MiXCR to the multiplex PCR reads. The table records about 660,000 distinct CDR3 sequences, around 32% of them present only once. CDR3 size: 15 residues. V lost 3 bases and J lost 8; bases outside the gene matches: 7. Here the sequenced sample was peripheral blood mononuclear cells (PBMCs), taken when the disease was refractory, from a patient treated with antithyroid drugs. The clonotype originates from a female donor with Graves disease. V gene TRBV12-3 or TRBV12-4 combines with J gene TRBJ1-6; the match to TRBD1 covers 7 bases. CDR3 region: CASSLRGLKDSPLHF. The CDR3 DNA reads TGTGCCAGCAGTTTGAGGGGGCTCAAGGATTCACCCCTCCACTTT.